These 32 T cell receptor beta chains were all obtained from the same sample, sequenced in a study of blood T cell repertoires in COVID-19. This table comes from immunoSEQ multiplex PCR, and its TCRdb copy is limited to in-frame clones, with some not included. The data contain under 300,000 clones, less than 90% of them singletons. The sample comprised peripheral blood. All receptors derive from a woman aged 70 to 79 with COVID-19, enrolled during active disease.

This chain connects TRBV9 to TRBJ1-3; D possibly corresponds to TRBD1 (6 bases). The CDR3 spans 13 residues. Trimming pared 4 bases from V and 7 bases from J, leaving 12 bases between. Germline CDR1 is SGDLS and CDR2 is YYNGEE. The CDR3 DNA reads as TGTGCCAGCAGCCACAGGGACGGCAACACCATATATTTT. Translating gives CASSHRDGNTIYF.

The chain couples TRBV28 to TRBJ2-1, with 10 bases identical to TRBD2. V shed 5 bases and J 0 bases; nucleotides not matched to a gene: 4. The CDR3 consists of 16 residues. Germline V gene data show CDR1 as MDHEN and CDR2 as SYDVKM. DNA of the CDR3: TGTGCCAGCAGTGGATCTAGCGGGAGCTCCTACAATGAGCAGTTCTTC. Its protein product is CASSGSSGSSYNEQFF.

V is TRBV5-4 and J is TRBJ1-4; 11 bases line up with TRBD1. Germline-derived CDR1 and CDR2 are SGHNT and YYREEE (reference sequence). The CDR3 spans 15 residues. The trim removed 4 bases at V and 5 bases at J, leaving 4 bases unmatched. CDR3 in DNA: TGTGCCAGCAGCCCGGACAGGGGGCAAAATGAAAAACTGTTTTTT. Amino acid sequence: CASSPDRGQNEKLFF.

This chain joins TRBV19 and TRBJ1-3, with D perhaps TRBD1 (5 bases). The V end lost 2 bases, the J end lost 1 base, and 15 bases lay between the germline ends. CDR1 and CDR2 (germline): LNHDA, SQIVND (reference sequence). This CDR3 is built from 17 residues. The CDR3 loop reads CASSITRGRESGNTIYF. The CDR3 nucleotides read TGTGCCAGTAGTATAACGAGGGGTCGGGAGTCTGGAAACACCATATATTTT.

V usage is TRBV6-5 and J usage is TRBJ1-1; tentative D call: TRBD1 (5 bases). The CDR3 contains 15 residues. V shed 7 bases and J shed 4 bases, with 19 bases lying between them. Germline CDR1 is MNHEY and CDR2 is SVGAGI. CDR3 nucleotide sequence: TGTGCCAGCACTAACGAGGGCGGGGGAGGCACTGAAGCTTTCTTT. This translates into CASTNEGGGGTEAFF.

The chain joins TRBV19 to TRBJ1-1; D call uncertain. CDR3 length equals 15 residues. Germline assignment: CDR1 LNHDA and CDR2 SQIVND (reference sequence). V lost 5 bases, J lost 4 bases, and 17 bases lay in between. As DNA, the CDR3 is TGTGCCAGTAGTCCCCGACGGGAGATTGTCACTGAAGCTTTCTTT. Translation gives CASSPRREIVTEAFF.

Only a few counts were recorded for this clone. The chain combines TRBV27 with TRBJ1-5; TRBD1 matches at 7 bases. This CDR3 contains 16 residues. V shed 6 bases, J shed 11 bases, and the junction held 19 bases outside the gene matches. Germline values: CDR1 MNHEY, CDR2 SMNVEV (reference sequence). For the CDR3, the DNA is TGTGCCAGCAGCCCCAAGATCGGGACAGCGCTGAGGGCCCAGCATTTT. Protein sequence: CASSPKIGTALRAQHF.

Comment on this clone: At the DNA level, this CDR3 is encoded by other sequences in the same sample as well. The gene calls are TRBV24-1 and TRBJ1-5; no clear D. The CDR3 has 14 amino acids. Per the germline V gene, CDR1 is KGHDR and CDR2 is SFDVKD. Trimming removed 5 bases at V and 0 bases at J, with 7 bases between. The CDR3 sequence: CATSGQNSNQPQHF. Written as DNA, the CDR3 is TGTGCCACCAGTGGGCAGAATAGCAATCAGCCCCAGCATTTT.

The gene calls are TRBV9 and TRBJ2-1; TRBD1 might be the D (5 bases). Per the germline V gene, CDR1 is SGDLS and CDR2 is YYNGEE. The CDR3 is 15 amino acids. Trimming took off 0 bases at V and 1 base at J, with 8 bases between the two ends. This CDR3 reads CASSVDRPSYNEQFF. The CDR3 DNA follows: TGTGCCAGCAGCGTAGACAGGCCGTCCTACAATGAGCAGTTCTTC.

This chain uses TRBV6-1 with TRBJ1-4; D gene uncertain. Germline-derived CDR1 and CDR2 are MNHNS and SASEGT. There are 13 residues in the CDR3. The V and J ends lost 3 bases and 4 bases respectively, with 6 bases between them. CDR3 in amino acids: CASSETHNEKLFF. DNA for the CDR3: TGTGCCAGCAGTGAGACTCATAATGAAAAACTGTTTTTT.

Only a few counts were recorded for this clone. The chain is built from TRBV4-1 and TRBJ1-1, with a tentative D call TRBD1 (6 bases). CDR3 size: 19 residues. The germline V gene has CDR1 MGHRA and CDR2 YSYEKL. V lost 1 base and J 2 bases, leaving 23 bases between the germline ends. CDR3 coding DNA: TGCGCCAGCAGCCAAGGAGTCATCCTACGCAGGGGACGAAACACTGAAGCTTTCTTT. As protein: CASSQGVILRRGRNTEAFF.

The V call is TRBV20-1, the J call TRBJ2-1; D is undetermined. Germline V gene data show CDR1 as DFQATT and CDR2 as SNEGSKA (reference sequence). The CDR3 has 11 residues. V was shortened by 7 bases and J by 8 bases, with 12 bases between the two germline ends. The CDR3 spells CSGRNRDEQFF. CDR3 in DNA: TGCAGTGGTAGGAACAGAGATGAGCAGTTCTTC.

CDR3 nucleotide sequence: TGTGCCAGCAGCTTAGAAGGGACTAGCGGGGGGGACATATTCAACAATGAGCAGTTCTTC. This sequence encodes CASSLEGTSGGDIFNNEQFF. The chain joins TRBV11-2 to TRBJ2-1, with 16 bases matching TRBD2. J lost 5 bases, V lost 0 bases, and 10 bases had no gene match. The CDR3 is 20 residues long. CDR1 and CDR2 (germline): SGHAT, FQNNGV.

CDR3 loop: CASSPPGTVKYEQYF. The DNA for the CDR3 is TGTGCCAGCAGCCCTCCCGGGACAGTAAAATACGAGCAGTACTTC. The rearrangement links TRBV3-1 (or the pseudogene TRBV3-2) to TRBJ2-7, with 7 bases aligning to TRBD1. This CDR3 has 15 amino acids. Germline CDR1 is LGHDT and CDR2 is YNNKEL (reference sequence). J was trimmed by 4 bases and V by 4 bases; bases with no gene match: 10.

The CDR3 nucleotides read TGTGCCAGCGCCGCGAGGATGGTCCCCTACGAGCAGTACTTC. Its translation is CASAARMVPYEQYF. The chain combines TRBV28 with TRBJ2-7; D is uncertain. V lost 8 bases to trimming and J lost 2 bases, with 16 bases between them. In germline, CDR1 is MDHEN, CDR2 SYDVKM. The CDR3 covers 14 residues.

This clone was found once. The chain has TRBV13 and TRBJ1-1; D remains ambiguous. In germline, CDR1 is PRHDT, CDR2 FYEKMQ (reference sequence). Trimming left V 3 bases short and J 0 bases short, with 14 bases between. The CDR3 spans 16 residues. The CDR3 DNA is TGTGCCAGCAGCTTCCGTCGGGAGTCTCTGAACACTGAAGCTTTCTTT. Protein: CASSFRRESLNTEAFF.

The gene calls are TRBV18 and TRBJ1-4; the D is unclear. The CDR3 is 14 residues long. CDR1 KGHSH and CDR2 LQKENI come from the germline V gene. V was shortened by 6 bases and J by 2 bases, with 10 bases between the two germline ends. The CDR3 sequence is CASSQSRTNEKLFF. DNA for the CDR3: TGTGCCAGCTCCCAATCCAGGACTAATGAAAAACTGTTTTTT.

DNA of the CDR3: TGTGCCACCAGTGACAGGGGCAGCTATGGCTACACCTTC. Translated: CATSDRGSYGYTF. The rearrangement uses TRBV24-1 and TRBJ1-2, with D possibly being TRBD1 (6 bases). Trimming took off 4 bases at V and 4 bases at J, with 9 bases between the two ends. This CDR3 contains 13 residues. Germline CDR1 and CDR2: KGHDR and SFDVKD.

The V and J genes are TRBV29-1 and TRBJ2-1; 12 bases agree with TRBD2. The J segment lost 7 bases and the V segment lost 5 bases, leaving 6 bases of the junction unmatched. The CDR3 contains 14 residues. The germline CDR1 and CDR2 sequences are SQVTM and ANQGSEA. CDR3 sequence (DNA): TGCAGCGTTACTAGCGGGGGGCCAGGGAATGAGCAGTTCTTC. This codes for CSVTSGGPGNEQFF.

The J gene is TRBJ2-5, the V gene TRBV24-1, with no clear D. The V end was cut by 6 bases, the J end by 5 bases, with 9 bases between. This CDR3 has 12 amino acids. Germline values: CDR1 KGHDR, CDR2 SFDVKD. This chain's CDR3 is CATSQFGETQYF. CDR3 nucleotide sequence: TGTGCCACCAGTCAATTCGGGGAGACCCAGTACTTC.

The rearrangement joins TRBV5-5 to TRBJ2-2; a possible D gene is TRBD1 (7 bases). V lost 7 bases to trimming and J lost 9 bases, with 19 bases between them. In germline, CDR1 is SGHKS, CDR2 YYEKEE (reference sequence). The CDR3 is 14 residues long. In nucleotides, the CDR3 is TGTGCCAGCGGCCCGACAGGGACTTCGTGGGAGCTGTTTTTT. Protein: CASGPTGTSWELFF.

This clone was seen just once. This chain links TRBV6-6 with TRBJ1-5; possibly TRBD1 for D (5 bases). CDR3 size: 15 residues. Trimming removed 0 bases at V and 7 bases at J, with 13 bases between. The germline gives CDR1 MNHNY, CDR2 SVGAGI (reference sequence). As DNA, the CDR3 is TGTGCCAGCAGTTACTCGTCCGGGGGTAAGCAGCCCCAGCATTTT. The encoded protein is CASSYSSGGKQPQHF.

The chain employs TRBV10-2 and TRBJ1-5; D not resolved. The CDR3 covers 15 residues. Trimming cost V 7 bases and J 4 bases, with 17 bases left between them. The germline CDR1 and CDR2 sequences are WSHSY and SAAADI. CDR3 protein: CASTPGGVGNQPQHF. Written as DNA, the CDR3 is TGCGCCAGCACCCCCGGCGGGGTTGGGAATCAGCCCCAGCATTTT.

This clone was found many times. J is TRBJ2-7 and V is TRBV19; 10 nucleotides match TRBD2. The germline V gene encodes CDR1 LNHDA and CDR2 SQIVND (reference sequence). With 4 bases clipped from V and 1 base from J, the junction kept 4 bases outside the gene matches. The CDR3 extends over 15 amino acids. In DNA form, the CDR3 reads TGTGCCAGTAGTAAAACTAGCGGGGAGTCCTACGAGCAGTACTTC. Protein sequence: CASSKTSGESYEQYF. Looking up the rest from reference TRBV19 and TRBJ2-7 gives the full variable domain: DGGITQSPKYLFRKEGQNVTLSCEQNLNHDAMYWYRQDPGQGLRLIYYSQIVNDFQKGDIAEGYSVSREKKESFPLTVTSAQKNPTAFYLCASSKTSGESYEQYFGPGTRLTVT.

The chain uses TRBV7-9 and TRBJ2-7; 8 positions match TRBD1. The ends lost 5 bases at V and 5 bases at J; junction bases unmatched: 8. In germline, CDR1 is SEHNR, CDR2 FQNEAQ (reference sequence). CDR3 length: 14 amino acids. The CDR3 loop reads CASSPGQGINEQYF. The CDR3 DNA sequence: TGTGCCAGCAGCCCTGGACAGGGTATCAACGAGCAGTACTTC.

The rearrangement links TRBV19 to TRBJ2-7; unclear D gene. V shed 3 bases and J shed 2 bases, with 17 bases lying between them. The CDR3 runs 16 residues. CDR1 and CDR2 (germline): LNHDA, SQIVND (reference sequence). The CDR3 loop is CASSIKRNTTAYEQYF. For the CDR3, the DNA is TGTGCCAGTAGTATCAAGAGAAACACAACAGCCTACGAGCAGTACTTC. Combining the CDR3 with reference TRBV19 and TRBJ2-7 gives the whole variable domain DGGITQSPKYLFRKEGQNVTLSCEQNLNHDAMYWYRQDPGQGLRLIYYSQIVNDFQKGDIAEGYSVSREKKESFPLTVTSAQKNPTAFYLCASSIKRNTTAYEQYFGPGTRLTVT.

The chain couples TRBV30 to TRBJ2-2; D call uncertain. The CDR3 length is 12 residues. CDR1 and CDR2 (germline): GTSNPN, SVGIG (reference sequence). The V gene lost 0 bases and the J gene lost 7 bases, with 6 bases spanning the gap. The CDR3 DNA reads as TGTGCCTGGAGTGTACTTGGCGGGGAGCTGTTTTTT. This codes for CAWSVLGGELFF.

The rearrangement uses TRBV30 and TRBJ1-5, with TRBD1 matching 9 bases. CDR3 length equals 17 residues. V was pared by 2 bases and J by 2 bases, with 10 bases of the junction left unmatched. CDR1 GTSNPN and CDR2 SVGIG come from the germline V gene (reference sequence). The CDR3 reads CAWSNRGRFQGNQPQHF. DNA for the CDR3: TGTGCCTGGAGTAACAGGGGGCGGTTTCAAGGCAATCAGCCCCAGCATTTT.

The chain is built from TRBV19 and TRBJ1-6, with TRBD1 matching 8 bases. This CDR3 region has 17 residues. The germline V gene has CDR1 LNHDA and CDR2 SQIVND (reference sequence). Germline trimming cut 5 bases from V and 5 bases from J; bases unmatched to any gene: 11. CDR3 sequence: CASSGPTGASNNSPLHF. The CDR3 nucleotides are TGTGCCAGTAGTGGACCGACAGGGGCGAGTAATAATTCACCCCTCCACTTT.

This chain links TRBV7-2 with TRBJ1-5; D is unclear. This CDR3 is built from 13 residues. The germline V and J ends were trimmed by 1 base and 5 bases, with 6 bases remaining between them. Germline V gene data show CDR1 as SGHTA and CDR2 as FQGNSA. This CDR3 reads CASSLGRDQPQHF. CDR3 DNA sequence: TGTGCCAGCAGCTTAGGTCGGGATCAGCCCCAGCATTTT.

The chain uses TRBV7-7 and TRBJ1-5, with 7 positions matching TRBD1. This CDR3 is built from 19 residues. Per the germline V gene, CDR1 is SSHAT and CDR2 is FNYEAQ (reference sequence). The V and J ends lost 1 base and 2 bases, in that order; junction bases with no gene match: 14. The CDR3 loop reads CASSLVPILTGYGNQPQHF. The CDR3 bases are TGTGCCAGCAGCTTAGTCCCTATTTTGACAGGGTATGGCAATCAGCCCCAGCATTTT.

J is TRBJ2-2 and V is TRBV5-1; D is unclear. The CDR3 covers 13 residues. Germline CDR1 SGHRS, CDR2 YFSETQ. V was pared by 6 bases and J by 3 bases, with 9 bases between. CDR3: CASTRIDTGELFF. The CDR3 bases are TGCGCCAGCACCCGAATAGACACCGGGGAGCTGTTTTTT.